The 2 T cell receptor beta chains below were found in one sample sequenced in a study of OX40 agonist ivuxolimab in advanced cancers. Profiling relied on immunoSEQ multiplex PCR, and the TCRdb table lists in-frame clones only, not all of them. The sample lists more than 50,000 clones; less than 90% were seen once. Sample: CD4+ or CD8+ T cells sorted from blood, taken in a trial of the OX40 agonist ivuxolimab. All receptors derive from an adult with an advanced solid tumor such as melanoma, head and neck, liver or kidney cancer.

The chain combines TRBV29-1 with TRBJ1-2; D might be TRBD1 (6 bases). Germline V lookup: CDR1 SQVTM, CDR2 ANQGSEA. CDR3 length equals 13 residues. V lost 8 bases and J 4 bases, leaving 17 bases between the germline ends. The CDR3 DNA reads TGCAGCCCTTGGGGGGGGCTGAGCTATGGCTACACCTTC. Amino acid sequence: CSPWGGLSYGYTF.

The chain joins TRBV5-5 to TRBJ2-3, with D hard to call. Germline V gene data show CDR1 as SGHKS and CDR2 as YYEKEE (reference sequence). V gave up 0 bases and J gave up 0 bases, with 5 bases separating them. The CDR3 totals 14 residues. CDR3: CASSLEQSTDTQYF. The CDR3 DNA reads TGTGCCAGCAGCTTGGAACAGAGCACAGATACGCAGTATTTT.